The sequence of this TCR beta chain was determined in a study of blood T cells in healthy people across ages. Study-level results: Diversity of TCR beta correlated strongly with naive T cell percentage.

As to this clonotype: Its antigen is unidentified.

A second PCR of 7 to 11 cycles used a sample-barcoded 5' primer and a J-beta primer mix. Paired-end reads containing CDR3 totaled no fewer than 2.5 million for each sample. MiXCR, run by TCRdb on the 5' RACE reads, gives a single entry per CDR3 protein. Of roughly 1,300,000 distinct CDR3 sequences in the sample, around 59% were seen once. The germline V gene encodes CDR1 KGHDR and CDR2 SFDVKD. Deletions cut 1 base from V and 9 bases from J, with 9 bases between. The CDR3 is 13 residues long. This chain uses TRBV24-1 with TRBJ2-1; D remains unclear. This TCR came from a man between 18 and 29 years old in good health. Sequenced sample: blood. The CDR3 bases are TGTGCCACCAGTGATTTCAATTCGGGTGAGCAGTTCTTC. Amino acid sequence: CATSDFNSGEQFF.